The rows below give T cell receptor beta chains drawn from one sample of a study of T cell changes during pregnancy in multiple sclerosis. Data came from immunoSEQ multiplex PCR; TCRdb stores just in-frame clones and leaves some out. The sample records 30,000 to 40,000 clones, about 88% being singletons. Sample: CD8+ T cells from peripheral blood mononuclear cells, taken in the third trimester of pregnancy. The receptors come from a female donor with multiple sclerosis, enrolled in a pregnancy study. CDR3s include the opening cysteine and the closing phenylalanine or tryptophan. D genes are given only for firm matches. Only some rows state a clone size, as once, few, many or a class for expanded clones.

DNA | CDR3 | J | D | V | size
TGCGCCAGCAGCGAGAGCCAACCAGGGGACGGAAACACCATATATTTT | CASSESQPGDGNTIYF | TRBJ1-3 | . | TRBV4-1 | .
TGTGCCAGCAGCGGGGACTGGGGTGGTTCTGCCGGGGAGCTGTTTTTT | CASSGDWGGSAGELFF | TRBJ2-2 | . | TRBV9 | .
TGCACCAGCAGCCAAGATGGGACAGGGGCAAAGATGAACACTGAAGCTTTCTTT | CTSSQDGTGAKMNTEAFF | TRBJ1-1 | . | TRBV1 | .
TGTGCCAGCAGTCGCGGACAGGGGGGGTATGGCTACACCTTC | CASSRGQGGYGYTF | TRBJ1-2 | TRBD1 | TRBV9 | .
TGTGCCAGCAGCCTCCACAGGGGGCGCGAGCAGTACTTC | CASSLHRGREQYF | TRBJ2-7 | TRBD1 | TRBV5-4 | .
TGTGCCAGTAGTATAGCGGCAGGGGGCAACTATGGCTACACCTTC | CASSIAAGGNYGYTF | TRBJ1-2 | TRBD1 | TRBV19 | .
TGTGCCAGCAGTGATATAGATGGTCGGTTTTATGGCTACACCTTC | CASSDIDGRFYGYTF | TRBJ1-2 | . | TRBV2 | .
TGTGCCAGCAGCGCTACAGGAGATTGGTATGGCTACACCTTC | CASSATGDWYGYTF | TRBJ1-2 | . | TRBV2 | .
TGTGCCAGCCAGGGCGTGGATGGCTACACCTTC | CASQGVDGYTF | TRBJ1-2 | . | TRBV19 | .
TGTGCCAGCAGCCAAGATGATGTGTCCAGCTCTGGGGCCAACGTCCTGACTTTC | CASSQDDVSSSGANVLTF | TRBJ2-6 | . | TRBV4-2 | .
TGTGCCAGCAGCCAATCCCCCGGGACTAGCGGGGGGGCCTCAGATACGCAGTATTTT | CASSQSPGTSGGASDTQYF | TRBJ2-3 | TRBD2 | TRBV16 | .
TGCGCCAGCAGCCAATATCCAGCGGGGGCCCCCTACGAGCAGTACTTC | CASSQYPAGAPYEQYF | TRBJ2-7 | TRBD2 | TRBV4-3 | .
TGTGCCACCAGCCCAAGGCAGGACTTCGCCATATCCTCCTACAATGAGCAGTTCTTC | CATSPRQDFAISSYNEQFF | TRBJ2-1 | . | TRBV15 | .
TGTGCCAGTAGTATAGAAGACAGGATTACGAACACTGAAGCTTTCTTT | CASSIEDRITNTEAFF | TRBJ1-1 | . | TRBV19 | .
TGTGCCAGCAGCCAAGACGGGGAGGGCTCCTACGAGCAGTACTTC | CASSQDGEGSYEQYF | TRBJ2-7 | TRBD2 | TRBV4-2 | .
TGTGCCAGCAGCTTACCAGGGAAGACCTACGAGCAGTACTTC | CASSLPGKTYEQYF | TRBJ2-7 | . | TRBV11-2 | few
TGCGCCAGCAGCACCCGACTAGCGGGGGACCCCTACGAGCAGTACTTC | CASSTRLAGDPYEQYF | TRBJ2-7 | TRBD2 | TRBV5-1 | once
TGTGCCAGCAGTTACAGCGACAGCTTCCCTACCTATGGCTACACCTTC | CASSYSDSFPTYGYTF | TRBJ1-2 | . | TRBV6-5 | .
TGTGCCAGCAGTCCGCGGGAGTCGTACAATGAGCAGTTCTTC | CASSPRESYNEQFF | TRBJ2-1 | TRBD2 | TRBV6-1 | medium-sized
TGCGCCAGCAGCTCCGAAGAGCCTGACAGGGGAGGAACCGGGGAGCTGTTTTTT | CASSSEEPDRGGTGELFF | TRBJ2-2 | TRBD1 | TRBV5-1 | .
TGTGCCAGCAGTGCTACAGGGAGACCTAACTATGGCTACACCTTC | CASSATGRPNYGYTF | TRBJ1-2 | . | TRBV9 | .
TGTGCCAGCAGCCCCGGACAGGTGGGGGCCAACGTCCTGACTTTC | CASSPGQVGANVLTF | TRBJ2-6 | TRBD1 | TRBV6-5 | once
TGTGCCAGCAGCCCTCCAAGAGGGCAGGGGGCCAACGTCCTGACTTTC | CASSPPRGQGANVLTF | TRBJ2-6 | . | TRBV5-4 | .
TGTGCCAGCAGCGGACCTCTAAGCGGGGGCCGGAATGAGCAGTTCTTC | CASSGPLSGGRNEQFF | TRBJ2-1 | TRBD2 | TRBV9 | .
TGTGCCAGCAGCCCTAGCCCAGATACGCAGTATTTT | CASSPSPDTQYF | TRBJ2-3 | . | TRBV7-9 | .
TGTGCCAGCAGCCGATTACTGGGACAGGGGTCCAATGAGCAGTTCTTC | CASSRLLGQGSNEQFF | TRBJ2-1 | TRBD1 | TRBV27 | .
TGTGCCAGCAGCTTAAATCCGAATCAGCCCCAGCATTTT | CASSLNPNQPQHF | TRBJ1-5 | . | TRBV7-9 | .
TGTGCCAGTAGTATAGTTGCAGGAACTAACTATGGCTACACCTTC | CASSIVAGTNYGYTF | TRBJ1-2 | . | TRBV19 | .
TGTGCCAGCGACGCCAGGGACACCGGGGAGCTGTTTTTT | CASDARDTGELFF | TRBJ2-2 | . | TRBV19 | .
TGTGCCAGCACCGACTTCCCGGGTGGTACTGAAGCTTTCTTT | CASTDFPGGTEAFF | TRBJ1-1 | . | TRBV7-6 | .
TGTGCCAGCACCCAACTCGCGGGGTTTACCCACGAGCAGTACTTC | CASTQLAGFTHEQYF | TRBJ2-7 | . | TRBV6-5 | once
TGTGCCAGCAGCCTGAGACGGACAGGGAACTCCTACGAGCAGTACTTC | CASSLRRTGNSYEQYF | TRBJ2-7 | TRBD1 | TRBV9 | once
TGTGCCAGCAGTGACTCGGGGGGGGATTCTGGCTACACCTTC | CASSDSGGDSGYTF | TRBJ1-2 | . | TRBV6-4 | .
TGTGCCAGCAGTGAAGGCGGAGGTGAGGGGGCCTACTATGGCTACACCTTC | CASSEGGGEGAYYGYTF | TRBJ1-2 | TRBD1 | TRBV2 | .
TGTGCCAGTAGCCAGGGACAGGCGAGCTCCTACGAGCAGTACTTC | CASSQGQASSYEQYF | TRBJ2-7 | TRBD1 | TRBV19 | .
TGTGCCAGCAGCTTAGGGTCTGTGATCGGTGGCTACACCTTC | CASSLGSVIGGYTF | TRBJ1-2 | . | TRBV7-9 | .
TGTGCCAGCAGCTTAAGTACAGCCTATGGCTACACCTTC | CASSLSTAYGYTF | TRBJ1-2 | . | TRBV11-2 | .
TGCGCCAGCACGTACAGGGGCCACGAGCAGTACTTC | CASTYRGHEQYF | TRBJ2-7 | TRBD1 | TRBV10-1 | .
TGTGCCAGCAGCTTACAACAGGGCAGATTCGGTGAGCAGTTCTTC | CASSLQQGRFGEQFF | TRBJ2-1 | . | TRBV7-2 | .
TGTGCCAGTAGTATCCCCGACGGGTCACAGGGAGCCAACTATGGCTACACCTTC | CASSIPDGSQGANYGYTF | TRBJ1-2 | . | TRBV19 | .
TGTGCCAGCAGCCTAAACAGGGTTTCGGGGTACACTGAAGCTTTCTTT | CASSLNRVSGYTEAFF | TRBJ1-1 | . | TRBV7-2 | .
TGCGCCAGCAGCCAAGATATCGAGGAGTCCTTGGGTTCCTACGAGCAGTACTTC | CASSQDIEESLGSYEQYF | TRBJ2-7 | . | TRBV4-3 | .